The 12 T cell receptor beta chains reported below all come from one sample, sequenced in a study of glioma-infiltrating T cells after dendritic cell vaccination. The data were produced by immunoSEQ multiplex PCR, yet TCRdb's version contains in-frame clones alone and is incomplete. The data hold under 100,000 clones, with about 90% observed a single time. Sample: blood, taken before dendritic cell vaccination. Receptors were obtained from a human donor with glioblastoma.

This clone was recorded once. CDR3 bases: TGTGCCAGCAGCTTGGGGGGCAAACCCTATGGCTACACCTTC. It is translated as CASSLGGKPYGYTF. The chain carries TRBV5-8 and TRBJ1-2, with a weak D call TRBD1 (5 bases). This CDR3 has 14 amino acids. Germline V lookup: CDR1 SGHTS, CDR2 YDEGEE. V lost 0 bases and J 4 bases, leaving 10 bases between the germline ends.

The chain uses TRBV19 and TRBJ2-5; the match to TRBD2 covers 7 bases. The CDR3 is 15 residues long. Germline values: CDR1 LNHDA, CDR2 SQIVND (reference sequence). V shed 3 bases, J shed 2 bases, and the junction held 6 bases outside the gene matches. The CDR3 spells CASSISGAVQETQYF. The CDR3, as DNA: TGTGCCAGTAGTATCAGCGGGGCCGTTCAAGAGACCCAGTACTTC.

V gene TRBV28 combines with J gene TRBJ1-2; 7 bases are a match to TRBD1. CDR3 length: 14 amino acids. Trimming took 7 bases from V and 0 from J; bases not matched to a gene: 5. Germline V lookup: CDR1 MDHEN, CDR2 SYDVKM. CDR3 in DNA: TGTGCCAGCAACCAAGGGGGCACTAACTATGGCTACACCTTC. Protein: CASNQGGTNYGYTF.

The rearrangement joins TRBV18 to TRBJ2-7; TRBD2 might be the D (7 bases). This CDR3 spans 16 amino acids. V was cut by 0 bases and J by 0 bases, with 12 bases left in between. The V gene's germline CDR1 is KGHSH and CDR2 LQKENI. The CDR3 sequence is CASSPPTAGASYEQYF. CDR3 sequence (DNA): TGTGCCAGCTCACCACCGACGGCGGGGGCCTCCTACGAGCAGTACTTC.

On this clone itself: This CDR3 is also generated by other DNA sequences in the sample. The chain recombines TRBV6-1 with TRBJ2-3; D might be TRBD2 (5 bases). Per germline, CDR1 MNHNS and CDR2 SASEGT. The CDR3 contains 16 residues. V was pared by 1 base and J by 2 bases, with 13 bases between. The CDR3 loop is CASSEDAPGVTDTQYF. The DNA for the CDR3 is TGTGCCAGCAGTGAAGACGCTCCCGGGGTCACAGATACGCAGTATTTT.

This chain links TRBV19 with TRBJ2-7; TRBD2 is a possible D gene (5 bases). This CDR3 has 14 amino acids. V gave up 3 bases and J gave up 7 bases, with 16 bases separating them. Germline assignment: CDR1 LNHDA and CDR2 SQIVND (reference sequence). The CDR3 coding sequence is TGTGCCAGTAGTATGCCCACGAGGGCATCGGAGCAGTACTTC. Amino acids: CASSMPTRASEQYF.

This chain joins TRBV5-8 and TRBJ2-3; a possible D gene is TRBD2 (6 bases). The CDR3 runs 13 residues. Germline loops: CDR1 SGHTS, CDR2 YDEGEE. Trimming shortened V by 9 bases and J by 6 bases, and 17 bases separated the two germline ends. The CDR3 DNA is TGTGCCACCCCGGGGGAGCACAGGGATACGCAGTATTTT. As protein: CATPGEHRDTQYF. The full variable domain, rest sourced from reference TRBV5-8 and TRBJ2-3, is EAGVTQSPTHLIKTRGQQATLRCSPISGHTSVYWYQQALGLGLQFLLWYDEGEERNRGNFPPRFSGRQFPNYSSELNVNALELEDSALYLCATPGEHRDTQYFGPGTRLTVL.

This sequence joins TRBV11-1 and TRBJ2-5, with D tentatively TRBD1 (5 bases). V was trimmed by 2 bases and J by 3 bases, leaving 10 bases between them. Germline CDR1 is SGHAT and CDR2 is FQDESV (reference sequence). This CDR3 region has 14 residues. CDR3 nucleotides: TGTGCCAGCAGCTTAAGACAGAGCGAAGAGACCCAGTACTTC. As protein: CASSLRQSEETQYF.

This chain uses TRBV7-9 with TRBJ2-7; the match to TRBD1 covers 9 bases. Germline V CDR1 and CDR2: SEHNR, FQNEAQ (reference sequence). Trimming at V came to 7 bases and at J to 3 bases, leaving 4 bases not matched to a gene. There are 13 residues in the CDR3. In DNA, the CDR3 is TGTGCCAGCAATAGACAGGGGGACTACGAGCAGTACTTC. Translation: CASNRQGDYEQYF.

This clone was found once. The chain couples TRBV5-4 to TRBJ2-3; 9 bases line up with TRBD2. J gave up 4 bases and V 0 bases, and 15 bases lay outside the gene matches. Per the germline V gene, CDR1 is SGHNT and CDR2 is YYREEE (reference sequence). This CDR3 has 19 residues. CDR3 region: CASSLGLGWAGGQSDTQYF. CDR3 nucleotide sequence: TGTGCCAGCAGCTTGGGGCTGGGTTGGGCGGGAGGGCAATCAGATACGCAGTATTTT.

For the CDR3, the DNA is TGTGCCAGCAGCTTAGGGTCCAGGGGAACTTACGAGCAGTACTTC. Its protein is CASSLGSRGTYEQYF. V and J are TRBV7-2 and TRBJ2-7; the D gene is possibly TRBD1 (6 bases). Germline loops: CDR1 SGHTA, CDR2 FQGNSA. V lost 1 base, J lost 4 bases, and 14 bases lay in between. This CDR3 comprises 15 residues.

The chain has TRBV9 and TRBJ1-2; the D gene is possibly TRBD1 (6 bases). CDR1 and CDR2 from the germline V gene are SGDLS and YYNGEE. Trimming shortened V by 3 bases and J by 6 bases, and 12 bases separated the two germline ends. The CDR3 runs to 13 residues. CDR3 region: CASSAGGLDGYTF. CDR3 coding DNA: TGTGCCAGCAGCGCGGGGGGGCTGGATGGCTACACCTTC.